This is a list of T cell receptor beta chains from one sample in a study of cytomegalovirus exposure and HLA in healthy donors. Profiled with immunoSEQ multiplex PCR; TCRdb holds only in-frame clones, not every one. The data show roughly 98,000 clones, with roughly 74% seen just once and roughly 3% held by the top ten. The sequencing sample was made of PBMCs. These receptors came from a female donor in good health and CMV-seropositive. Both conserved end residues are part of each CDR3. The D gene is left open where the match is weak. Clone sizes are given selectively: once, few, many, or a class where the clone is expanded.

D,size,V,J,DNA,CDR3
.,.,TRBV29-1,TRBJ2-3,TGCAGCGTACAGACAGGTTATAGGTTGGGAGATACGCAGTATTTT,CSVQTGYRLGDTQYF
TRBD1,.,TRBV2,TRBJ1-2,TGTGCCAGCAGGGGACAGGCTAACTATGGCTACACCTTC,CASRGQANYGYTF
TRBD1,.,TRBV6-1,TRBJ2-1,TGTGCCAGCAGACGGGACAGGGGTAGCGATGAGCAGTTCTTC,CASRRDRGSDEQFF
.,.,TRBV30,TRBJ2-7,TGTGCCTGGAGTGTGGACAGAACATACGAGCAGTACTTC,CAWSVDRTYEQYF
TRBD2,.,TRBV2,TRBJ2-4,TGTGCCAGCAGTGAATTAGCGGGGGGGCTGGGAACCAAAAACATTCAGTACTTC,CASSELAGGLGTKNIQYF
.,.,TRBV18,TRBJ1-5,TGTGCCAGCTCACCACGGGGGGAAAATCAGCCCCAGCATTTT,CASSPRGENQPQHF
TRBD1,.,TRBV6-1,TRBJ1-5,TGTGCCAGCAGTGAACGGGACAGGGTTTATCAGCCCCAGCATTTT,CASSERDRVYQPQHF
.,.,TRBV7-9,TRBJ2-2,TGTGCCAGCAGACAGGGAACAGGGACCGGGGAGCTGTTTTTT,CASRQGTGTGELFF
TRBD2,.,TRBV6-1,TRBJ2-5,TGTGCCAGCAGTGACCTCATGGGAGGGTCGAGGGAGACCCAGTACTTC,CASSDLMGGSRETQYF
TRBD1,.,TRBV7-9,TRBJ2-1,TGTGCCAGCAGTCATAGACAGGGAACGGGTAGAGGTGAGCAGTTCTTC,CASSHRQGTGRGEQFF
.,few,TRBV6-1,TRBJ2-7,TGTGCCAGCAGTAAAAACAGGGATTCCTACGAGCAGTACTTC,CASSKNRDSYEQYF
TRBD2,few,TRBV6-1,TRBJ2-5,TGTGCCAGCATTACTAGCGGGGGGATTCAAGAGACCCAGTACTTC,CASITSGGIQETQYF
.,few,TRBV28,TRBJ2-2,TGTGCCAGCAGTTTGTTAGGCGGGCCCGGGGAGCTGTTTTTT,CASSLLGGPGELFF
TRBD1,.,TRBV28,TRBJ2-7,TGTGCCAGCAGCCGGGACAGCTCCTACGAGCAGTACTTC,CASSRDSSYEQYF
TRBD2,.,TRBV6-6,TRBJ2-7,TGTGCCAGCAGTTACGCCTATAGCGGGGGGGCCTCCAATTCGTACTTC,CASSYAYSGGASNSYF
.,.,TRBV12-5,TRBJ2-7,TGTGCTAGTGGCCCCGGGACAAGCTACGAGCAGTACTTC,CASGPGTSYEQYF
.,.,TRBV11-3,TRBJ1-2,TGTGCCAGCAGCTTTCCCTACCCCGATAGGGAGTGGGGCTACACCTTC,CASSFPYPDREWGYTF
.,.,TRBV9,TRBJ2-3,TGTGCCAGCAGCGTTGTACAGCAAGATACGCAGTATTTT,CASSVVQQDTQYF
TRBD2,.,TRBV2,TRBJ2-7,TGTGCCAGCAGGGTCCGGGGGACTATTTACGAGCAGTACTTC,CASRVRGTIYEQYF
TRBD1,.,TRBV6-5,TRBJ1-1,TGTGCCAGCAGAGGACAGGGATTCATAGCTTTCTTT,CASRGQGFIAFF